Shown below are 14 T cell receptor beta chains from a single sample sequenced in a study of blood T cell repertoires in COVID-19. Only in-frame clones appear in the TCRdb table, and some are missing; sequencing was by immunoSEQ multiplex PCR. The repertoire has roughly 150,000 clones, roughly 90% of them found once; the top ten carry approximately 3%. The source material was peripheral blood. These receptors all come from a man aged 55 to 69 with acute or convalescent COVID-19.

As concerns this clone: The sample holds other DNA sequences that translate to the same CDR3. V gene TRBV5-6 combines with J gene TRBJ2-7, with TRBD2 matching 8 bases. V gave up 2 bases and J gave up 3 bases; unmatched junction bases: 1. The CDR3 has 13 amino acids. Germline V gene sequence: CDR1 SGHDT, CDR2 YYEEEE. CDR3 amino acids: CASSLRGGYEQYF. The CDR3 region has the DNA TGTGCCAGCAGCTTACGGGGGGGCTACGAGCAGTACTTC. The whole variable domain, filled in from reference TRBV5-6 and TRBJ2-7, reads DAGVTQSPTHLIKTRGQQVTLRCSPKSGHDTVSWYQQALGQGPQFIFQYYEEEERQRGNFPDRFSGHQFPNYSSELNVNALLLGDSALYLCASSLRGGYEQYFGPGTRLTVT.

The rearrangement joins TRBV18 to TRBJ1-2, with D maybe TRBD1 (6 bases). V lost 0 bases, J lost 4 bases, and 12 bases lay in between. The CDR3 totals 15 residues. CDR1 is KGHSH and CDR2 is LQKENI in the germline V gene. CDR3 sequence reads: CASSPPGTNPYGYTF. The CDR3 bases are TGTGCCAGCTCACCACCTGGGACAAATCCCTATGGCTACACCTTC.

This chain connects TRBV4-2 to TRBJ2-3, with TRBD2 identical over 9 bases. The CDR3 consists of 17 residues. V shed 0 bases and J 4 bases; nucleotides not matched to a gene: 8. In germline, CDR1 is LGHNA, CDR2 YNFKEQ. In DNA, the CDR3 is TGTGCCAGCAGCCAAGAGGCTCGCGCGGGGGGGCCAGATACGCAGTATTTT. The encoded protein is CASSQEARAGGPDTQYF.

V usage is TRBV2 and J usage is TRBJ1-5; the D gene is possibly TRBD1 (5 bases). This CDR3 region has 15 residues. V was clipped by 4 bases and J by 0 bases, with 10 bases between them. The germline CDR1 and CDR2 sequences are SNHLY and FYNNEI. The DNA of the CDR3 is TGTGCCAGCAGTGCCGAGACAGTTAGCAATCAGCCCCAGCATTTT. Its translation is CASSAETVSNQPQHF. The complete variable domain, with remaining parts taken from reference TRBV2 and TRBJ1-5, reads EPEVTQTPSHQVTQMGQEVILRCVPISNHLYFYWYRQILGQKVEFLVSFYNNEISEKSEIFDDQFSVERPDGSNFTLKIRSTKLEDSAMYFCASSAETVSNQPQHFGDGTRLSIL.

V is TRBV3-1 (or the pseudogene TRBV3-2) and J is TRBJ2-1; D is uncertain. The V end lost 5 bases, the J end lost 11 bases, and 10 bases lay between the germline ends. The CDR3 totals 11 residues. The germline gives CDR1 LGHDT, CDR2 YNNKEL (reference sequence). The CDR3 nucleotides are TGTGCCAGCAGCTCCGGGTCGAAGCAGTTCTTC. Protein: CASSSGSKQFF.

The V and J genes are TRBV18 and TRBJ2-3; 8 bases match TRBD2. The J segment lost 2 bases and the V segment lost 5 bases, leaving 9 bases of the junction unmatched. The CDR3 runs to 16 residues. The germline V gene encodes CDR1 KGHSH and CDR2 LQKENI. The CDR3 nucleotides are TGTGCCAGCTCATCTACTAGCGGTGGGCCCACAGATACGCAGTATTTT. This encodes CASSSTSGGPTDTQYF.

J is TRBJ1-2 and V is TRBV6-5, with D maybe TRBD1 (6 bases). V lost 6 bases to trimming and J lost 5 bases, with 19 bases between them. This CDR3 spans 15 amino acids. Germline V gene sequence: CDR1 MNHEY, CDR2 SVGAGI. The CDR3 DNA is TGTGCCAGCAGCCGACTGTTAGGGACAATGTATGGCTACACCTTC. This translates into CASSRLLGTMYGYTF.

This clone was seen only a few times. CDR3 in DNA: TGCGCCAGCAGCTGGGAGGGTGGCGACACTGAAGCTTTCTTT. Its translation: CASSWEGGDTEAFF. The rearrangement links TRBV5-1 to TRBJ1-1, with D hard to call. This CDR3 has 14 amino acids. In germline, CDR1 is SGHRS, CDR2 YFSETQ. With 3 bases removed from V and 3 bases from J, the gap between germline ends came to 12 bases. Based on the CDR3 plus reference TRBV5-1 and TRBJ1-1, the full variable domain is KAGVTQTPRYLIKTRGQQVTLSCSPISGHRSVSWYQQTPGQGLQFLFEYFSETQRNKGNFPGRFSGRQFSNSRSEMNVSTLELGDSALYLCASSWEGGDTEAFFGQGTRLTVV.

The chain links TRBV5-8 to TRBJ1-2; TRBD1 agrees at 10 bases. Germline V gene sequence: CDR1 SGHTS, CDR2 YDEGEE. Unmatched junction bases numbered 21, after V lost 3 bases and J lost 4 bases. CDR3 length: 20 residues. CDR3 DNA: TGTGCCAGCAGCTCGCGCGGGACAGGGGTCTCCCTGGGGGGGATCTATGGCTACACCTTC. Translated, it gives CASSSRGTGVSLGGIYGYTF. The full variable domain, completed using reference TRBV5-8 and TRBJ1-2, is EAGVTQSPTHLIKTRGQQATLRCSPISGHTSVYWYQQALGLGLQFLLWYDEGEERNRGNFPPRFSGRQFPNYSSELNVNALELEDSALYLCASSSRGTGVSLGGIYGYTFGSGTRLTVV.

The J gene is TRBJ2-7, the V gene TRBV6-5; D is possibly TRBD1 (5 bases). V was pared by 2 bases and J by 2 bases, with 7 bases between. Germline-derived CDR1 and CDR2 are MNHEY and SVGAGI. The CDR3 is 13 amino acids. CDR3 nucleotide sequence: TGTGCCAGCAGTTACCGCAGGGCCTACGAGCAGTACTTC. This codes for CASSYRRAYEQYF.

The J gene is TRBJ2-2, the V gene TRBV9; no definite D call. The germline V gene encodes CDR1 SGDLS and CDR2 YYNGEE. V gave up 2 bases and J gave up 2 bases, with 4 bases separating them. There are 13 residues in the CDR3. CDR3 loop: CASSVFNTGELFF. DNA for the CDR3: TGTGCCAGCAGCGTCTTTAACACCGGGGAGCTGTTTTTT.

CDR3 sequence: CASRPRQGVKYRVSNQPQHF. DNA of the CDR3: TGTGCCAGCAGACCACGACAGGGGGTCAAGTATAGGGTTAGCAATCAGCCCCAGCATTTT. The chain combines TRBV2 with TRBJ1-5; 9 nucleotides line up with TRBD1. From germline, CDR1 is SNHLY and CDR2 FYNNEI. The CDR3 covers 20 residues. V shed 6 bases and J 0 bases; nucleotides not matched to a gene: 18.

Only one count was recorded for this clone. V is TRBV7-8 and J is TRBJ2-7; 10 nucleotides align to TRBD1. From germline, CDR1 is SGHVS and CDR2 FQNEAQ. The CDR3 runs to 17 residues. The J segment lost 3 bases and the V segment lost 0 bases, leaving 8 bases of the junction unmatched. CDR3 sequence (DNA): TGTGCCAGCAGCTTAGCGCTAAGTAGGACAGGGGGCTACGAGCAGTACTTC. Translating it yields CASSLALSRTGGYEQYF.

The chain recombines TRBV6-5 with TRBJ2-7; 8 nucleotides match TRBD1. The CDR3 runs 16 residues. With V trimmed by 0 bases and J by 4 bases, 8 bases remained unmatched. CDR1 and CDR2 from the germline V gene are MNHEY and SVGAGI. In DNA, the CDR3 is TGTGCCAGCAGTTACTCGAGGACAGGGAATATGTACGAGCAGTACTTC. This translates into CASSYSRTGNMYEQYF.